Each of the 21 T cell receptor beta chains below was sequenced from the same sample in a study of cytomegalovirus exposure and HLA in healthy donors. Use of 60 Vbeta and 13 Jbeta primers characterized the PCR. Clones were sequenced by immunoSEQ multiplex PCR, and TCRdb holds only the in-frame ones, with some missing. The table has 90,000 to 120,000 clones, 82% seen once. Input material: PBMCs. These receptors were taken from a man under 40 in good health and CMV-seropositive.

The genes are TRBV5-4 and TRBJ1-2, with 8 bases aligning to TRBD1. The V gene's germline CDR1 is SGHNT and CDR2 YYREEE (reference sequence). The CDR3 is 13 residues long. With 2 bases clipped from V and 7 bases from J, the junction kept 4 bases outside the gene matches. As DNA, the CDR3 is TGTGCCAGCAGCTTAACAGGGGGTTCTGGCTACACCTTC. Protein sequence: CASSLTGGSGYTF.

V usage is TRBV27 and J usage is TRBJ2-1; 12 bases fit TRBD2. Germline loops: CDR1 MNHEY, CDR2 SMNVEV (reference sequence). V dropped 7 bases and J dropped 10; count of bases not matched to a gene: 8. The CDR3 runs 14 residues. The CDR3 loop is CASILAGGRGEQFF. For the CDR3, the DNA is TGTGCCAGCATTCTAGCGGGAGGGCGGGGGGAGCAGTTCTTC.

The chain couples TRBV19 to TRBJ2-7; no clear D gene. This CDR3 is built from 14 residues. The V end lost 0 bases, the J end lost 2 bases, and 8 bases lay between the germline ends. From germline, CDR1 is LNHDA and CDR2 SQIVND (reference sequence). The DNA for the CDR3 is TGTGCCAGTAGTATAGACAGATCCACCTACGAGCAGTACTTC. The encoded protein is CASSIDRSTYEQYF.

With respect to this clone: One end of the junction does not line up with germline, which may come from a read error. The CDR3 here is CSSSLDWVAGRETQYF. DNA for the CDR3: TGTTCCAGCAGCTTAGACTGGGTAGCGGGGCGGGAGACCCAGTACTTC. V usage is TRBV7-9 and J usage is TRBJ2-5; 8 nucleotides agree with TRBD2. The CDR3 contains 16 residues. Looked up from germline, CDR1 is SEHNR and CDR2 is FQNEAQ (reference sequence).

The chain uses TRBV6-6 and TRBJ2-7, with D possibly matching TRBD1 (5 bases). The CDR3 is 13 amino acids. Trimming shortened V by 10 bases and J by 3 bases, and 16 bases separated the two germline ends. Germline V CDR1 and CDR2: MNHNY, SVGAGI (reference sequence). CDR3 region: CATADGQYYEQYF. The CDR3 DNA reads TGTGCCACCGCAGACGGACAATACTACGAGCAGTACTTC.

This chain uses TRBV6-5 with TRBJ1-6, with D unclear. V lost 0 bases, J lost 10 bases, and 13 bases lay in between. Germline lookup yields CDR1 MNHEY and CDR2 SVGAGI. This CDR3 contains 15 residues. In DNA form, the CDR3 reads TGTGCCAGCAGTTACTCGAAATTCGAGAGCTCACCCCTCCACTTT. This codes for CASSYSKFESSPLHF.

The genes are TRBV11-2 and TRBJ2-3; weak D call: TRBD2 (5 bases). V lost 1 base and J 0 bases, leaving 11 bases between the germline ends. Germline loops: CDR1 SGHAT, CDR2 FQNNGV. The CDR3 totals 16 residues. This CDR3 is CASSLGTLKSTDTQYF. The CDR3 bases are TGTGCCAGCAGCTTAGGGACTCTTAAGAGCACAGATACGCAGTATTTT.

V usage is TRBV7-6 and J usage is TRBJ2-3; 8 bases fit TRBD1. V trimming: 1 base; J trimming: 4 bases; junction bases outside the gene matches: 4. The CDR3 is 15 residues long. Germline CDR1 is SGHVS and CDR2 is FNYEAQ. The CDR3 loop reads CASSLGAGGPDTQYF. In nucleotides, the CDR3 is TGTGCCAGCAGCTTAGGAGCAGGGGGCCCAGATACGCAGTATTTT.

This rearrangement joins TRBV7-9 to TRBJ2-4; TRBD1 aligns across 7 bases. Losses at the gene ends were 1 base for V and 6 bases for J; bases not matched to a gene: 0. This CDR3 spans 13 amino acids. Germline CDR1 is SEHNR and CDR2 is FQNEAQ (reference sequence). The CDR3 region has the DNA TGTGCCAGCAGCTTAGGACAGGGAAACATTCAGTACTTC. Its protein is CASSLGQGNIQYF.

The V and J genes are TRBV29-1 and TRBJ1-2; 8 positions agree with TRBD1. V trimming: 2 bases; J trimming: 4 bases; junction bases outside the gene matches: 9. CDR3 length equals 15 residues. The germline CDR1 and CDR2 sequences are SQVTM and ANQGSEA. The DNA of the CDR3 is TGCAGCGTTGAAACCCGACAGGGGCCTAGCTATGGCTACACCTTC. This gives the protein CSVETRQGPSYGYTF.

The chain combines TRBV10-3 with TRBJ1-4, with unresolved D. Trimming stripped 0 bases from V and 0 bases from J, with 8 bases between. This CDR3 spans 16 amino acids. Germline V gene lookup returns CDR1 ENHRY and CDR2 SYGVKD. The CDR3 protein is CAISESPTATNEKLFF. The CDR3, as DNA: TGTGCCATCAGTGAGTCCCCAACAGCAACTAATGAAAAACTGTTTTTT.

This clone was found once. The gene calls are TRBV6-5 and TRBJ1-2; D perhaps matches TRBD1 (5 bases). Trimming took off 2 bases at V and 6 bases at J, with 10 bases between the two ends. This CDR3 comprises 13 residues. The germline V gene has CDR1 MNHEY and CDR2 SVGAGI. The CDR3 reads CASSYRGGDGYTF. For the CDR3, the DNA is TGTGCCAGCAGTTACAGGGGAGGCGATGGCTACACCTTC.

This clone has a handful of counts. The V and J genes are TRBV9 and TRBJ2-7; D perhaps matches TRBD2 (5 bases). Germline values: CDR1 SGDLS, CDR2 YYNGEE. Trimming took 3 bases from V and 0 from J, leaving 7 bases between them. This CDR3 contains 13 residues. This CDR3 is CASSARDSYEQYF. The CDR3, as DNA: TGTGCCAGCAGCGCCCGGGACTCCTACGAGCAGTACTTC. Variable domain in full (rest from reference TRBV9 and TRBJ2-7): DSGVTQTPKHLITATGQRVTLRCSPRSGDLSVYWYQQSLDQGLQFLIQYYNGEERAKGNILERFSAQQFPDLHSELNLSSLELGDSALYFCASSARDSYEQYFGPGTRLTVT.

The J gene is TRBJ2-3, the V gene TRBV19; 9 bases line up with TRBD1. V was clipped by 6 bases and J by 6 bases; unmatched bases: 13. The CDR3 spans 16 residues. The germline gives CDR1 LNHDA, CDR2 SQIVND (reference sequence). The CDR3 DNA reads as TGTGCCAGTAGCCTGCACCCCGGGACAGGGCCTGATACGCAGTATTTT. Protein sequence: CASSLHPGTGPDTQYF.

This clone appeared many times. V gene TRBV5-8 combines with J gene TRBJ1-1; 8 bases match TRBD1. Trimming cost V 5 bases and J 6 bases; bases outside gene matches: 9. Germline V gene sequence: CDR1 SGHTS, CDR2 YDEGEE. The CDR3 totals 14 residues. The CDR3 DNA is TGTGCCAGCAGTCCTGGACAGGGACGAGCTGAAGCTTTCTTT. It encodes CASSPGQGRAEAFF.

This clone was observed a few times. The V and J genes are TRBV19 and TRBJ2-7; TRBD2 agrees at 8 bases. Germline V gives CDR1 LNHDA, CDR2 SQIVND (reference sequence). V gave up 8 bases and J gave up 0 bases; unmatched junction bases: 9. The CDR3 runs to 15 residues. The CDR3 loop reads CASAIDSGSSYEQYF. The CDR3 region has the DNA TGTGCCAGTGCAATTGACAGCGGGAGCTCCTACGAGCAGTACTTC. Variable domain in full (rest from reference TRBV19 and TRBJ2-7): DGGITQSPKYLFRKEGQNVTLSCEQNLNHDAMYWYRQDPGQGLRLIYYSQIVNDFQKGDIAEGYSVSREKKESFPLTVTSAQKNPTAFYLCASAIDSGSSYEQYFGPGTRLTVT.

The chain is built from TRBV6-5 and TRBJ1-2, with D perhaps matching TRBD1 (5 bases). The length of the CDR3 is 14 residues. The germline V gene has CDR1 MNHEY and CDR2 SVGAGI. The V end was cut by 6 bases, the J end by 0 bases, with 11 bases between. CDR3 bases: TGTGCCAGCAGGCAGGGACTTTCTAACTATGGCTACACCTTC. Translating gives CASRQGLSNYGYTF.

The chain combines TRBV2 with TRBJ1-6; D gene unclear. CDR3 length: 13 amino acids. Per germline, CDR1 SNHLY and CDR2 FYNNEI. V lost 3 bases, J lost 6 bases, and 6 bases lay in between. CDR3: CASSDLFNSPLHF. The CDR3 nucleotides read TGTGCCAGCAGTGACTTATTTAATTCACCCCTCCACTTT.

V gene TRBV10-3 combines with J gene TRBJ2-7; 8 nucleotides line up with TRBD2. With V trimmed by 4 bases and J by 6 bases, 8 bases remained unmatched. The CDR3 spans 14 residues. Germline CDR1 is ENHRY and CDR2 is SYGVKD. The CDR3 nucleotides are TGTGCCATCAGTGTAGGGACTAGTTCCCCCGAGCAGTACTTC. Translating gives CAISVGTSSPEQYF.

The V and J genes are TRBV5-1 and TRBJ1-1; 7 positions agree with TRBD1. The CDR3 length is 17 residues. The germline V gene has CDR1 SGHRS and CDR2 YFSETQ. V was pared by 7 bases and J by 1 base, with 16 bases of the junction left unmatched. The CDR3 coding sequence is TGCGCCAGCGCGGACCCACAGGGGTCGCCCGGGAACACTGAAGCTTTCTTT. This translates into CASADPQGSPGNTEAFF.

V and J are TRBV14 and TRBJ1-1; D unclear. The CDR3 consists of 15 residues. Germline CDR1 and CDR2: SGHDN and FVKESK. V lost 0 bases and J lost 0, with 8 bases in between. CDR3 loop: CASSQEGRMNTEAFF. CDR3 sequence (DNA): TGTGCCAGCAGCCAAGAGGGCAGGATGAACACTGAAGCTTTCTTT. Supplemented by reference TRBV14 and TRBJ1-1, the full variable domain reads EAGVTQFPSHSVIEKGQTVTLRCDPISGHDNLYWYRRVMGKEIKFLLHFVKESKQDESGMPNNRFLAERTGGTYSTLKVQPAELEDSGVYFCASSQEGRMNTEAFFGQGTRLTVV.